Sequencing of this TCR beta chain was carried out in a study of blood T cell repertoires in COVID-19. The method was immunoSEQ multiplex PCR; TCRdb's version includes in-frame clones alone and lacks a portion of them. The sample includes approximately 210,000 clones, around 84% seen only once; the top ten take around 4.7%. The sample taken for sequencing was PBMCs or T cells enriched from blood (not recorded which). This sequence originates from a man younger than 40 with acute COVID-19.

The CDR3 is CASSPATGGSSGTEAFF. The CDR3 DNA sequence: TGTGCCAGCTCACCGGCGACAGGGGGCTCATCGGGCACTGAAGCTTTCTTT. The genes are TRBV18 and TRBJ1-1, with 10 bases fitting TRBD1. The CDR3 spans 17 residues. The germline CDR1 and CDR2 sequences are KGHSH and LQKENI. Unmatched junction bases numbered 11, after V lost 3 bases and J lost 4 bases. The variable domain in full, completed from reference TRBV18 and TRBJ1-1, reads NAGVMQNPRHLVRRRGQEARLRCSPMKGHSHVYWYRQLPEEGLKFMVYLQKENIIDESGMPKERFSAEFPKEGPSILRIQQVVRGDSAAYFCASSPATGGSSGTEAFFGQGTRLTVV.